Described below is a single T cell receptor (beta chain) sequence and its context. What it recognizes is unknown. The data stem from a study of T cell responses to AZD1222 COVID-19 vaccine. Study results and limitations: Repertoire collection took place solely once the T cell response had peaked.

The germline CDR1 and CDR2 sequences are ENHRY and SYGVKD. The germline V and J ends were trimmed by 0 bases and 4 bases, with 9 bases remaining between them. The CDR3 is made up of 15 amino acids. Data came from immunoSEQ multiplex PCR; TCRdb stores just in-frame clones and leaves some out. This table has 150,000 to 160,000 clones, approximately 90% appearing once. The chain has TRBV10-3 and TRBJ2-2; the D is unclear. The sequence came from an adult in good health. Here the sequenced sample was peripheral blood, taken on day 0 of AZD1222 vaccination. The CDR3 nucleotides read TGTGCCATCAGTGAGTCGTATGCGTTCACCGGGGAGCTGTTTTTT. The encoded protein is CAISESYAFTGELFF.